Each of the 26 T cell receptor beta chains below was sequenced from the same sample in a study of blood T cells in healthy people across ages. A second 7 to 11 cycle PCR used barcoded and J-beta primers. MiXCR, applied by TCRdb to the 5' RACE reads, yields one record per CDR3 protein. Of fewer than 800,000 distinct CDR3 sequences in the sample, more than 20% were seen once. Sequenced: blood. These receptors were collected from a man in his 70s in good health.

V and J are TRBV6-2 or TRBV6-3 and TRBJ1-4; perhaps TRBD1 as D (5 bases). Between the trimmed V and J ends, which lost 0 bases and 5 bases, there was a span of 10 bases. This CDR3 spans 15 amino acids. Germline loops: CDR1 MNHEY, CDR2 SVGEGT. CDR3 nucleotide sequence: TGTGCCAGCAGTTACTCCGACAGAGGGAATGAAAAACTGTTTTTT. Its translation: CASSYSDRGNEKLFF.

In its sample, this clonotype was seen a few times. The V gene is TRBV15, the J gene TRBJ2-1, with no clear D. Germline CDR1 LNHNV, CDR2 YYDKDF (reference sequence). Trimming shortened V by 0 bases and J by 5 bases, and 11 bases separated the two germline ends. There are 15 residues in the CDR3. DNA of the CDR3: TGTGCCACCAGCAGAGATCTGGGTCTAAACAATGAGCAGTTCTTC. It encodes CATSRDLGLNNEQFF. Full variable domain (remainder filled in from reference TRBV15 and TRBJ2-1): DAMVIQNPRYQVTQFGKPVTLSCSQTLNHNVMYWYQQKSSQAPKLLFHYYDKDFNNEADTPDNFQSRRPNTSFCFLDIRSPGLGDTAMYLCATSRDLGLNNEQFFGPGTRLTVL.

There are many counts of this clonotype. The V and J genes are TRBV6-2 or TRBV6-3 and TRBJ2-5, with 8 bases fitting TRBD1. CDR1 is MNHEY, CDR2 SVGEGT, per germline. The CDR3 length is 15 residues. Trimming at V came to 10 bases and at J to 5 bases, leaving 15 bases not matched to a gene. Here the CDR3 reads CATRQGQAIFETQYF. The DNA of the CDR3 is TGTGCCACACGGCAGGGACAGGCGATTTTCGAGACCCAGTACTTC.

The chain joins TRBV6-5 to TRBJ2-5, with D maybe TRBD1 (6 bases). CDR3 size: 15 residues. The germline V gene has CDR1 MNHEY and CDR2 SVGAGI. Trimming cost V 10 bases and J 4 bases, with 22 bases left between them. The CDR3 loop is CATSEQGLVVETQYF. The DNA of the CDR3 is TGTGCCACATCGGAACAGGGCTTAGTGGTAGAGACCCAGTACTTC.

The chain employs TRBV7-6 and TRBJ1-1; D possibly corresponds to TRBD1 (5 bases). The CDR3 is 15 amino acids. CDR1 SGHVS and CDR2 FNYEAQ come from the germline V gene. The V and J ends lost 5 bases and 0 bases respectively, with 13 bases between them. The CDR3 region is CASSPATDMNTEAFF. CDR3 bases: TGTGCCAGCAGCCCCGCGACAGACATGAACACTGAAGCTTTCTTT. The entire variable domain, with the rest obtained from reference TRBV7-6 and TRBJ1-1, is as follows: GAGVSQSPRYKVTKRGQDVALRCDPISGHVSLYWYRQALGQGPEFLTYFNYEAQQDKSGLPNDRFSAERPEGSISTLTIQRTEQRDSAMYRCASSPATDMNTEAFFGQGTRLTVV.

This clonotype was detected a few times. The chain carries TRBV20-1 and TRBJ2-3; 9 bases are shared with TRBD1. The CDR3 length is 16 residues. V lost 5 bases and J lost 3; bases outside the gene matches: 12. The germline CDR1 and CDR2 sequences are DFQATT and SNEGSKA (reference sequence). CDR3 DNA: TGCAGTGCTCCCCGCACCCGGACAGGGGTGACAGATACGCAGTATTTT. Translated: CSAPRTRTGVTDTQYF.

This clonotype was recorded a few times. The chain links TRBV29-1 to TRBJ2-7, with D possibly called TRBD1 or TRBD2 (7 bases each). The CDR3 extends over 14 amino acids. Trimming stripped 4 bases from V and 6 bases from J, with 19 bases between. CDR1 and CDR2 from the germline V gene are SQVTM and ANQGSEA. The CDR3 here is CSVGGGGQYAEQYF. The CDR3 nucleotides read TGCAGCGTTGGGGGAGGGGGCCAATACGCCGAGCAGTACTTC.

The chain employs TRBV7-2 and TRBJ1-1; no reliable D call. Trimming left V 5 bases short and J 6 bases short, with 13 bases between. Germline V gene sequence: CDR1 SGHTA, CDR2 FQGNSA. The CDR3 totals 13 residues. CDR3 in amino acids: CASSLVGFPEAFF. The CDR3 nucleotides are TGTGCCAGCAGCCTCGTGGGGTTCCCTGAAGCTTTCTTT.

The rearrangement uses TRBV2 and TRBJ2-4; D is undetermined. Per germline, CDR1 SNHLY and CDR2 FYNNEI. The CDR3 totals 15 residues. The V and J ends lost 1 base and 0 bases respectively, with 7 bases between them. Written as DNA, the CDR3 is TGTGCCAGCAGTGAAGGGACGATAGCCAAAAACATTCAGTACTTC. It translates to CASSEGTIAKNIQYF.

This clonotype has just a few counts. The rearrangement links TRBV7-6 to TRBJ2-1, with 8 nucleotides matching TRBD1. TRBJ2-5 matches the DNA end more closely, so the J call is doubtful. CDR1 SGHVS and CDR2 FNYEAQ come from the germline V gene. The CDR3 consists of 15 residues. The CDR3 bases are TGTGCCAGCAGCTTGACGACAGGGGCGCAAGAGACCCAGTACTTC. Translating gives CASSLTTGAQETQYF.

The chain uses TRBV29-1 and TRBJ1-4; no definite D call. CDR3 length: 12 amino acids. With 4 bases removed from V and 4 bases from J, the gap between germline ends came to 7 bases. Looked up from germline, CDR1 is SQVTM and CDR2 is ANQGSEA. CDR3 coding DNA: TGCAGCGTTGGCTCTTTTAATGAAAAACTGTTTTTT. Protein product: CSVGSFNEKLFF.

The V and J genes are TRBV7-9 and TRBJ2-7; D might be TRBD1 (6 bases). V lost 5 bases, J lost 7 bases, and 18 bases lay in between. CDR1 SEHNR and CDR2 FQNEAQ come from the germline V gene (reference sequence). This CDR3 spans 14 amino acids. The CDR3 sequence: CASSLTTGGWEQYF. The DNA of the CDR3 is TGTGCCAGCAGCCTAACCACTGGGGGCTGGGAGCAGTACTTC.

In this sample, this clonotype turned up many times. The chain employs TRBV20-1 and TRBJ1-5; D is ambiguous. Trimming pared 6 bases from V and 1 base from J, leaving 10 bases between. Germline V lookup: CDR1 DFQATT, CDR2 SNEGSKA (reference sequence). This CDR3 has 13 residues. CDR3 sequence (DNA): TGCAGTGCCCGCCAGGACAGCAATCAGCCCCAGCATTTT. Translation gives CSARQDSNQPQHF.

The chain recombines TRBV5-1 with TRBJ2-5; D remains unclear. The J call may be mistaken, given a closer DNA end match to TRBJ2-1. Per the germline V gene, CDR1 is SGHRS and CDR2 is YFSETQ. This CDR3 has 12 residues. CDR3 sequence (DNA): TGCGCCAGCAGCGAGACTCCTGGCGGGCAGTTCTTC. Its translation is CASSETPGGQFF.

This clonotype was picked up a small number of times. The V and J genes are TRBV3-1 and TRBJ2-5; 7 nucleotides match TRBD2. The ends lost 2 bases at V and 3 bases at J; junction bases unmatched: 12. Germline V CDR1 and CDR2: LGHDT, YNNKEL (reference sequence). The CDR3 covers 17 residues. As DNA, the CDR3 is TGTGCCAGCAGCCAACAATGGCGGGAGCTGGGGGAAGAGACCCAGTACTTC. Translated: CASSQQWRELGEETQYF.

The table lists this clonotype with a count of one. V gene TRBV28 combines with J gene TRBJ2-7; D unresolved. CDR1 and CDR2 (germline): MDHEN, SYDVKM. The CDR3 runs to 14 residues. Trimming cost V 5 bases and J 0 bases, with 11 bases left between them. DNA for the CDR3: TGTGCCAGCAGTCACCGCCCTCCCTCCTACGAGCAGTACTTC. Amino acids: CASSHRPPSYEQYF. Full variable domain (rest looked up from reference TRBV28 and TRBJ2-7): DVKVTQSSRYLVKRTGEKVFLECVQDMDHENMFWYRQDPGLGLRLIYFSYDVKMKEKGDIPEGYSVSREKKERFSLILESASTNQTSMYLCASSHRPPSYEQYFGPGTRLTVT.

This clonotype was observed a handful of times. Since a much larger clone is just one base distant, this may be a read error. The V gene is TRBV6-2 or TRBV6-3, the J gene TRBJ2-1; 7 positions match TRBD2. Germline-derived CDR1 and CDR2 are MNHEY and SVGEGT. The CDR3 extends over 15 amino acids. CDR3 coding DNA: TGTGCCGGCAGTTCTCGAGGAGCGGGGTACAATGAGCAGTTCTTC. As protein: CAGSSRGAGYNEQFF.

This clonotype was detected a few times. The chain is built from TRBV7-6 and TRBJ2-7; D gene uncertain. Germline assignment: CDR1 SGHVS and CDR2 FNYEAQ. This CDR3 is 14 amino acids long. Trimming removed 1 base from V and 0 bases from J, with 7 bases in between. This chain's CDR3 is CASSLEADSYEQYF. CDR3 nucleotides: TGTGCCAGCAGCTTAGAAGCTGACTCCTACGAGCAGTACTTC.

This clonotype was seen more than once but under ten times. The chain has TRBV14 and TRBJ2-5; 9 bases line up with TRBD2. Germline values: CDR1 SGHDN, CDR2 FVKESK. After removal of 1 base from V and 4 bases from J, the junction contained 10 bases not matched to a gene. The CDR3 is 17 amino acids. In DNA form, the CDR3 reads TGTGCCAGCAGCCAAGGCTTTAGAGCTAGCGGGATAGAGACCCAGTACTTC. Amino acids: CASSQGFRASGIETQYF.

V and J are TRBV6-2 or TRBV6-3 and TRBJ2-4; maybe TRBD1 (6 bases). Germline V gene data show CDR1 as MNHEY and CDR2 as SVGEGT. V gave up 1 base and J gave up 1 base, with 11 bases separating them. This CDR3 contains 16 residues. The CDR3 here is CASSYYRDGAKNIQYF. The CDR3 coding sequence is TGTGCCAGCAGTTACTACAGGGATGGGGCCAAAAACATTCAGTACTTC.

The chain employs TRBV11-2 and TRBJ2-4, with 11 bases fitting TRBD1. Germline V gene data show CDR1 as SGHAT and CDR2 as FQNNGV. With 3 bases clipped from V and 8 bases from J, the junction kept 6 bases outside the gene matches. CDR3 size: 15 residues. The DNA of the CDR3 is TGTGCCAGCAGCTTGGGACAGGGGGACCCATACATTCAGTACTTC. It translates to CASSLGQGDPYIQYF.

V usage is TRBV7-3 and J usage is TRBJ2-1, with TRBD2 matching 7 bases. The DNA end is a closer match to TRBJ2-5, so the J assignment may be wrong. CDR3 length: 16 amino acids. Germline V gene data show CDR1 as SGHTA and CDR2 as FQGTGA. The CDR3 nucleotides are TGTGCCAGCAGCTACCCTTTGAATAGCGGGTTAGAGACCCAGTACTTC. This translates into CASSYPLNSGLETQYF.

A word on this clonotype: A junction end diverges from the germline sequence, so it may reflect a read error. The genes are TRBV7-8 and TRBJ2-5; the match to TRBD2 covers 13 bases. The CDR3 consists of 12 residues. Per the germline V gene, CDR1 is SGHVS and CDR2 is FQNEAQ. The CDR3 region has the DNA TGTGCCAGCAGCATAGGACTAGCGGGAGAAGTCTTC. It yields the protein CASSIGLAGEVF.

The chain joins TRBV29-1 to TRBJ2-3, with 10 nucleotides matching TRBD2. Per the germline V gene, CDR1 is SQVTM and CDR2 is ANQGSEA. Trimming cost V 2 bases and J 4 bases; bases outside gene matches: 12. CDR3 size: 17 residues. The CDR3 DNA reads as TGCAGCGTTGAAACACTAGCGGGATCGAGGCATGCAGATACGCAGTATTTT. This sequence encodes CSVETLAGSRHADTQYF.

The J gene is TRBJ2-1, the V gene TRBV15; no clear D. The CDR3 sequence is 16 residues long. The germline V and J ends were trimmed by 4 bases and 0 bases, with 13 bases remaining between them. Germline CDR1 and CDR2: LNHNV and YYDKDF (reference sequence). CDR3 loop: CATSKSGGLSYNEQFF. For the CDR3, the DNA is TGTGCCACCAGCAAGTCTGGTGGTCTCTCCTACAATGAGCAGTTCTTC.

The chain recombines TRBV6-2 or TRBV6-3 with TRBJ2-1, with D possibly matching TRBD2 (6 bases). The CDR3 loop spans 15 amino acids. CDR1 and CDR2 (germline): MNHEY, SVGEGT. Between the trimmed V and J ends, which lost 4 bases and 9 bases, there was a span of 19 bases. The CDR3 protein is CASSLGTGVSVEQFF. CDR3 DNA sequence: TGTGCCAGCAGTTTGGGGACGGGGGTCTCGGTTGAGCAGTTCTTC.